This entry describes one TCR beta chain. Its antigen remains unidentified. This record comes from a study of CD8+CD57+ T cells in acquired aplastic anemia. About the study: Quantities of DNA derived from sorted CD4+ and CD8+ cells averaged roughly 3 ug. Overall study results and limits: It was found that approximately 29 CD8+ CDR3 sequences were shared between patients and controls.

The CDR3 runs 16 residues. Germline trimming cut 3 bases from V and 2 bases from J; bases unmatched to any gene: 3. CDR3 and TCR beta VDJ profiling relied on genomic DNA as the template. TCRdb redid the calling of the reads with MiXCR, one entry per CDR3 protein. The repertoire holds about 270,000 distinct CDR3 sequences, with roughly 82% as singletons. Only patients with CD8+CD57+ cell expansion on flow cytometry were chosen for sequencing. In all patients, the disease was severe acquired aplastic anemia. No therapy had been given to the patients at the time of blood sampling. This receptor was identified in a human donor with aplastic anemia. The specimen sequenced was sorted CD4+, CD8+, or CD8+CD57+ T cells (not recorded which) from PBMCs. V and J are TRBV12-3 or TRBV12-4 and TRBJ2-1; 11 nucleotides align to TRBD2. CDR3 in DNA: TGTGCCAGCAGTTTTGTAGCGGGAGGGGCCTACAATGAGCAGTTCTTC. Amino acids: CASSFVAGGAYNEQFF.